Following are 3 T cell receptor beta chains from one sample sequenced in a study of blood T cells in healthy people across ages. The second PCR ran roughly 6 to 11 cycles with a sample-barcoded 5' primer and J-beta primers. MiXCR, run by TCRdb on the 5' RACE reads, gives a single entry per CDR3 protein. The table lists about 1.4 million distinct CDR3 sequences, roughly 60% of them singletons. The sequenced sample was blood. The receptors were sampled from a man in his late teens or twenties in good health.

This clonotype was found a few times. This sequence joins TRBV10-2 and TRBJ2-1, with TRBD2 matching 15 bases. This CDR3 region has 20 residues. Trimming took 7 bases from V and 5 from J; bases not matched to a gene: 18. The germline gives CDR1 WSHSY, CDR2 SAAADI. DNA of the CDR3: TGCGCCAGCACGGAAGGTTGGGGACTAGCGGGAGGACGAGGGAACAATGAGCAGTTCTTC. It yields the protein CASTEGWGLAGGRGNNEQFF.

The chain uses TRBV20-1 and TRBJ2-7; no firm D call. The CDR3 sequence is 14 residues long. Per germline, CDR1 DFQATT and CDR2 SNEGSKA (reference sequence). Trimming shortened V by 0 bases and J by 3 bases, and 12 bases separated the two germline ends. As DNA, the CDR3 is TGCAGTGCTAGAGATCCCTGTGTTGGCTACGAGCAGTACTTC. Translation gives CSARDPCVGYEQYF.

The chain couples TRBV27 to TRBJ2-7, with D tentatively TRBD1 (6 bases). V lost 6 bases to trimming and J lost 2 bases, with 17 bases between them. The CDR3 contains 15 residues. Germline values: CDR1 MNHEY, CDR2 SMNVEV (reference sequence). CDR3 in amino acids: CASSSVTGNTYEQYF. The CDR3 DNA reads as TGTGCCAGCAGCTCCGTAACAGGGAACACCTACGAGCAGTACTTC.